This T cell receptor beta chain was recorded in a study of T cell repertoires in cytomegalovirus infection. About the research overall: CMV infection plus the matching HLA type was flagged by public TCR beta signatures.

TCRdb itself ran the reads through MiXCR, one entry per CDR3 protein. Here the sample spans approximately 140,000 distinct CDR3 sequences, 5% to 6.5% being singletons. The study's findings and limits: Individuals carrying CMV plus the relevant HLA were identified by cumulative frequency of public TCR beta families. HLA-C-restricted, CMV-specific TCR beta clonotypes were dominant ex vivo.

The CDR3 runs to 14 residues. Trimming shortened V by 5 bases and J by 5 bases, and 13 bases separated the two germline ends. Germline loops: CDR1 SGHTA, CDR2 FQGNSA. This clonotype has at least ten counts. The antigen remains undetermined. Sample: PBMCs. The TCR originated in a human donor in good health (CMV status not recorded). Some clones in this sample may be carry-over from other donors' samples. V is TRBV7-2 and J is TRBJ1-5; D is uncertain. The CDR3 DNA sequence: TGTGCCAGCAGCCCGAGGGTAAACTATCAGCCCCAGCATTTT. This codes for CASSPRVNYQPQHF.